This T cell receptor (beta chain) is from a study of blood T cell repertoires in COVID-19. The data were produced by immunoSEQ multiplex PCR, yet TCRdb's version contains in-frame clones alone and is incomplete. The data hold about 69,000 clones, with roughly 79% observed a single time. The CDR3 runs 10 residues. Trimming took 7 bases from V and 6 from J, leaving 4 bases between them. The V gene's germline CDR1 is MNHEY and CDR2 SVGAGI. This clone appeared a few times. The source material was peripheral blood. This chain joins TRBV6-5 and TRBJ1-3; D remains unclear. The receptor was isolated from a man in his sixties with acute or convalescent COVID-19. The CDR3 here is CASILNTIYF. CDR3 coding DNA: TGTGCCAGCATCTTAAACACCATATATTTT.